A single sample gave rise to the 5 T cell receptor beta chains below, sequenced in a study of CD8+ T cells in alopecia areata. Treatment defined: oral pan-JAK inhibitor, 5-10 mg twice daily. Sequencing relied on a cDNA template that was reverse transcribed from extracted RNA. Using immunoSEQ multiplex PCR, the repertoire was profiled, and TCRdb retains in-frame clones only, with some absent. The table records a few hundred thousand clones, under 40% of them present only once. The sample was CD4+ T cells sorted from blood, taken at approximately week 30, from a patient treated with tofacitinib. These receptors all come from a human donor with alopecia areata.

The chain carries TRBV4-1 and TRBJ1-1, with 9 bases that match TRBD1. CDR1 is MGHRA, CDR2 YSYEKL, per germline. CDR3 length equals 14 residues. Trimming removed 6 bases from V and 6 bases from J; junction bases left unmatched: 8. This chain's CDR3 is CASRSPRDRAEAFF. The CDR3 DNA follows: TGCGCCAGCAGATCACCCCGGGACAGGGCTGAAGCTTTCTTT.

The chain uses TRBV5-4 and TRBJ1-6; maybe TRBD1 (6 bases). In germline, CDR1 is SGHNT, CDR2 YYREEE (reference sequence). V gave up 1 base and J gave up 14 bases, with 10 bases separating them. The CDR3 is 12 residues long. The CDR3 is CASSLQQGALHF. CDR3 DNA sequence: TGTGCCAGCAGCTTGCAACAGGGAGCCCTCCACTTT.

This clone has only a few counts. This rearrangement joins TRBV2 to TRBJ1-2, with D maybe TRBD1 (6 bases). V dropped 1 base and J dropped 1 base, with 16 bases sitting between them. Germline lookup yields CDR1 SNHLY and CDR2 FYNNEI. The CDR3 sequence is 17 residues long. For the CDR3, the DNA is TGTGCCAGCAGTGAAGGCAGGGGTGCCCTCCTTAACTATGGCTACACCTTC. Translated, it gives CASSEGRGALLNYGYTF.

V gene TRBV30 combines with J gene TRBJ1-3; D uncertain. V lost 5 bases and J 4 bases, leaving 12 bases between the germline ends. This CDR3 is built from 13 residues. Per the germline V gene, CDR1 is GTSNPN and CDR2 is SVGIG (reference sequence). Here the CDR3 DNA reads TGTGCCTGGGACCCACGGGCAGGAAACACCATATATTTT. This codes for CAWDPRAGNTIYF.

This clone has only a few counts. The CDR3 region is CASSTSRTDIQYF. Written as DNA, the CDR3 is TGTGCCAGCAGCACCAGTCGAACGGACATTCAGTACTTC. The chain recombines TRBV2 with TRBJ2-4; no clear D. CDR1 is SNHLY and CDR2 is FYNNEI in the germline V gene. There are 13 residues in the CDR3. V was clipped by 6 bases and J by 8 bases, with 14 bases between them.